These T cell receptor beta chains were read from a single sample in a study of a mutant IDH1 vaccine in newly diagnosed glioma. Measured with immunoSEQ multiplex PCR; TCRdb has only the in-frame clones, and not every one. The sample consists of roughly 86,000 clones, about 80% of them appearing once. This material consisted of PBMCs, taken from a glioma patient treated with radiotherapy, temozolomide or both. Receptor source: a man aged 40-49 years with glioma. CDR3s include the opening cysteine and the closing phenylalanine or tryptophan. D genes are given only for firm matches. Not all rows give a size; the values are once, few, many and, for expanded clones, a class.

CDR3nt	CDR3aa	abundance	j_gene	len	v_gene	d_gene
TGCAGTGGCCGTTCGTCCGAGCAGTACTTC	CSGRSSEQYF	NA	TRBJ2-7	10	TRBV20-1	NA
TGTGCCAGCAGCACCGGGACGCACAATGAGCAGTTCTTC	CASSTGTHNEQFF	NA	TRBJ2-1	13	TRBV7-9	NA
TGTGCCAGCAGCTTACAAGGCCACCAGCCCCAGCATTTT	CASSLQGHQPQHF	NA	TRBJ1-5	13	TRBV7-2	NA
TGTGCCAGCCAAAGCCCCCACACAGATACGCAGTATTTT	CASQSPHTDTQYF	NA	TRBJ2-3	13	TRBV19	NA
TGTGCCAGTCAGACAGAACGGCACTATGGCTACACCTTC	CASQTERHYGYTF	once	TRBJ1-2	13	TRBV19	NA
TGTGCCAGCAGCCAACACCGCACAGATACGCAGTATTTT	CASSQHRTDTQYF	NA	TRBJ2-3	13	TRBV6-5	NA
TGTGCCAGCAGCGGGAGGCGGGCAGGGGGTTACAATGAGCAGTTCTTC	CASSGRRAGGYNEQFF	NA	TRBJ2-1	16	TRBV2	NA
TGTGCCAGCAGCCAAGATCGGCACGCCACAGATACGCAGTATTTT	CASSQDRHATDTQYF	NA	TRBJ2-3	15	TRBV14	NA
TGTGCCAGTAGTAGACGGGTTCATGAGCAGTTCTTC	CASSRRVHEQFF	NA	TRBJ2-1	12	TRBV19	NA
TGCGCCAGCAGCTTGGCACAGATATCTGAGCAGTACTTC	CASSLAQISEQYF	NA	TRBJ2-7	13	TRBV5-1	NA
TGTGCCAGCCTAGACGACAGGGGGCCCAAAAACATTCAGTACTTC	CASLDDRGPKNIQYF	NA	TRBJ2-4	15	TRBV5-5	TRBD1
TGCGCCAGCAGCCGGACTTCTGCTGTAGGTGAAAAACTGTTTTTT	CASSRTSAVGEKLFF	once	TRBJ1-4	15	TRBV4-3	NA
TGTGCCAGCAGCTTGCCCTCCAGCGCGCAGTATTTT	CASSLPSSAQYF	NA	TRBJ2-3	12	TRBV5-6	NA
TGTGCCAGTAGTATAGAGAACAGAAAGGTGGAAAAACTGTTTTTT	CASSIENRKVEKLFF	NA	TRBJ1-4	15	TRBV19	NA
TGCGCCAGCAGTGAGATGGTGAACACTGAAGCTTTCTTT	CASSEMVNTEAFF	NA	TRBJ1-1	13	TRBV10-1	NA
TGTGCCAGTAGTGGGACATACTACAATCAGCCCCAGCATTTT	CASSGTYYNQPQHF	NA	TRBJ1-5	14	TRBV19	NA
TGCAGCGTTTCGGGGCCTTATGGCTACACCTTC	CSVSGPYGYTF	NA	TRBJ1-2	11	TRBV29-1	NA
TGTGCCAGCAGCCCCATAAATAGACAGGGTAAACATCCATACGAGCAGTACTTC	CASSPINRQGKHPYEQYF	NA	TRBJ2-7	18	TRBV11-2	TRBD1
TGTGCCAGCAACGAAAAGGGGGGTAGGGGCTATGGCTACACCTTC	CASNEKGGRGYGYTF	NA	TRBJ1-2	15	TRBV6-5	NA
TGTGCCTGGAGTGCCCCGGGGCAAGCGAATGGCTACACCTTC	CAWSAPGQANGYTF	NA	TRBJ1-2	14	TRBV30	NA
TGTGCCAGCAGCGTAAACCCCGGGACACCTATACCTTCCTACGAGCAGTACTTC	CASSVNPGTPIPSYEQYF	NA	TRBJ2-7	18	TRBV9	NA
TGTGCCAGCGGCCTGTGGTCCGAGACCCAGTACTTC	CASGLWSETQYF	NA	TRBJ2-5	12	TRBV5-8	NA
TGTGCCAGTAGTTCACAGGTGACTAATGAAAAACTGTTTTTT	CASSSQVTNEKLFF	NA	TRBJ1-4	14	TRBV19	NA
TGTGCCATCCGGCAGGGGCCAGGGCGAACTGAAGCTTTCTTT	CAIRQGPGRTEAFF	NA	TRBJ1-1	14	TRBV10-3	NA
TGTGCCAGCTCGGGGACAGCCTCCTACGAGCAGTACTTC	CASSGTASYEQYF	NA	TRBJ2-7	13	TRBV18	TRBD1
TGTGCCAGCAGTTCCGACGGGTCCTCGGGAGATACGCAGTATTTT	CASSSDGSSGDTQYF	NA	TRBJ2-3	15	TRBV7-9	NA
TGTGCCTCCCGGCCGGGGGCACAGCCCCAGCATTTT	CASRPGAQPQHF	NA	TRBJ1-5	12	TRBV6-1	NA
TGCGCCAGCAGCTTGGAAGGGATTAGTGGCTACACCTTC	CASSLEGISGYTF	NA	TRBJ1-2	13	TRBV5-1	NA
TGCGCCAGCAGCTTGGAGCAGGGGGCCAGGTCACCCCTCCACTTT	CASSLEQGARSPLHF	NA	TRBJ1-6	15	TRBV5-1	TRBD1